This T cell receptor beta chain was profiled in a study of cytomegalovirus exposure and HLA in healthy donors. Vbeta (60) and Jbeta (13) primers were used in the PCR. Generated by immunoSEQ multiplex PCR, the TCRdb table keeps only in-frame clones and is missing some. The table records roughly 88,000 clones, roughly 72% of them present only once. The study's findings and limits: A later analysis revealed that TCR association rates differed between HLA loci, peaking at DRB1 and bottoming out at HLA-C.

There are 14 residues in the CDR3. Germline loops: CDR1 SGHDT, CDR2 YYEEEE. V lost 4 bases and J lost 5; bases outside the gene matches: 5. Regarding this clone: Its cognate antigen is unknown.

Every donor was a healthy person donating bone marrow. The TCR comes from a man aged 25 to 40 in good health and CMV-seropositive. Material for sequencing was PBMCs. The chain links TRBV5-6 to TRBJ2-5; TRBD1 agrees at 10 bases. The CDR3 sequence: CASSRDRGRETQYF. CDR3 bases: TGTGCCAGCAGCCGGGACAGGGGAAGGGAGACCCAGTACTTC.